The 26 T cell receptor beta chains given below trace back to one sample, sequenced in a study of T cells in Graves' hyperthyroidism and ophthalmopathy. TCR beta CDR3 regions were amplified from RNA transcripts. Primed by the HTBI set, a first-round RT-PCR was run on the TCR CDR3. TCRdb used MiXCR to reprocess the multiplex PCR reads, holding one entry per CDR3 protein. The sample holds fewer than 750,000 distinct CDR3 sequences, about 15% seen once. The sequencing input was blood. The receptors come from a woman in her thirties or forties with Graves' ophthalmopathy.

This chain links TRBV2 with TRBJ2-5; 10 nucleotides line up with TRBD2. This CDR3 spans 16 amino acids. Unmatched junction bases numbered 16, after V lost 6 bases and J lost 9 bases. The germline V gene has CDR1 SNHLY and CDR2 FYNNEI. The CDR3 reads CASRLAGVGPNMAQYF. In DNA, the CDR3 is TGTGCCAGCAGGCTAGCGGGAGTAGGGCCCAATATGGCCCAGTACTTC.

This clonotype was counted many times. The chain has TRBV28 and TRBJ1-1, with a possible D match to TRBD1 (6 bases). The CDR3 is 13 amino acids. V was cut by 7 bases and J by 0 bases, with 9 bases left in between. CDR1 MDHEN and CDR2 SYDVKM come from the germline V gene. The CDR3, as DNA: TGTGCCAGCATCCGACAGGTGAACACTGAAGCTTTCTTT. Its protein product is CASIRQVNTEAFF.

This clonotype was seen ten or more times. V gene TRBV6-1 combines with J gene TRBJ2-2; maybe TRBD2 (5 bases). Germline CDR1 is MNHNS and CDR2 is SASEGT. Trimming shortened V by 5 bases and J by 6 bases, and 10 bases separated the two germline ends. The CDR3 spans 13 residues. DNA for the CDR3: TGTGCCAGCAGTCAATTGAGGGCCGGGGAGCTGTTTTTT. It specifies CASSQLRAGELFF.

Many counts were recorded for this clonotype. The V gene is TRBV18, the J gene TRBJ2-7; no clear D. Germline CDR1 is KGHSH and CDR2 is LQKENI. Trimming took 2 bases from V and 0 from J, leaving 8 bases between them. The CDR3 is made up of 14 amino acids. CDR3 amino acids: CASSPGQRSYEQYF. The CDR3 nucleotides read TGTGCCAGCTCACCAGGGCAGCGCTCCTACGAGCAGTACTTC. The full variable domain, its missing parts supplied by reference TRBV18 and TRBJ2-7, is NAGVMQNPRHLVRRRGQEARLRCSPMKGHSHVYWYRQLPEEGLKFMVYLQKENIIDESGMPKERFSAEFPKEGPSILRIQQVVRGDSAAYFCASSPGQRSYEQYFGPGTRLTVT.

This clonotype was picked up many times. The V and J genes are TRBV28 and TRBJ2-5; maybe TRBD1 (5 bases). V shed 2 bases and J shed 5 bases, with 15 bases lying between them. CDR1 and CDR2 (germline): MDHEN, SYDVKM. The CDR3 totals 15 residues. The CDR3 loop reads CASSLQGLLGETQYF. The CDR3 region has the DNA TGTGCCAGCAGTTTACAGGGCCTACTTGGGGAGACCCAGTACTTC.

The chain carries TRBV12-3 or TRBV12-4 and TRBJ2-7; 11 bases match TRBD2. This CDR3 region has 17 residues. V lost 3 bases and J lost 3; bases outside the gene matches: 10. DNA of the CDR3: TGTGCCAGCAGTTTGCTAGCGGGACTAGCGGACTTCTACGAGCAGTACTTC. Protein: CASSLLAGLADFYEQYF.

This chain uses TRBV7-9 with TRBJ2-7, with TRBD1 matching 8 bases. V dropped 4 bases and J dropped 6; count of bases not matched to a gene: 8. The germline V gene encodes CDR1 SEHNR and CDR2 FQNEAQ (reference sequence). The CDR3 consists of 14 residues. CDR3 nucleotide sequence: TGTGCCAGCAGCTCGACCTGGACAGGGAGCGAGCAGTACTTC. It is translated as CASSSTWTGSEQYF.

In this sample, this clonotype turned up a few times. The chain combines TRBV18 with TRBJ2-6; D gene uncertain. This CDR3 has 17 amino acids. Germline lookup yields CDR1 KGHSH and CDR2 LQKENI. Trimming removed 3 bases from V and 0 bases from J, with 12 bases in between. The DNA of the CDR3 is TGTGCCAGCTCACCCTTGGACGGTAACTCTGGGGCCAACGTCCTGACTTTC. Its translation is CASSPLDGNSGANVLTF.

This clonotype was detected many times. A read error may be the cause here, since a much bigger clone is one base away. The CDR3 DNA reads TGTGCCAGCCAGTGGGTGGACACTGAAGCTTTCTTT. Encoded protein: CASQWVDTEAFF. The V call is TRBV2, the J call TRBJ1-1, with D uncertain. Germline V lookup: CDR1 SNHLY, CDR2 FYNNEI. V was trimmed by 8 bases and J by 3 bases, leaving 10 bases between them. The CDR3 length is 12 residues.

This clonotype appeared a few times. V and J are TRBV29-1 and TRBJ2-7, with TRBD2 matching over 7 bases. This CDR3 is built from 15 residues. Germline-derived CDR1 and CDR2 are SQVTM and ANQGSEA. V shed 2 bases and J 5 bases; nucleotides not matched to a gene: 12. The CDR3 loop reads CSVEKSRGGSNEQYF. The CDR3 DNA reads TGCAGCGTTGAAAAATCTCGCGGGGGAAGCAACGAGCAGTACTTC.

This clonotype was recorded a few times. V is TRBV29-1 and J is TRBJ2-4; possible D gene TRBD1, 6 bases. This CDR3 is 16 amino acids long. Per germline, CDR1 SQVTM and CDR2 ANQGSEA. Trimming removed 0 bases at V and 6 bases at J, with 18 bases between. The CDR3 DNA sequence: TGCAGCGTTGAAGAGGTCAGGGGAGACGCCGTAAACATTCAGTACTTC. This codes for CSVEEVRGDAVNIQYF.

This clonotype showed up many times. V is TRBV6-5 and J is TRBJ2-5; D gene unclear. V was pared by 2 bases and J by 5 bases, with 9 bases between. Looked up from germline, CDR1 is MNHEY and CDR2 is SVGAGI. This CDR3 is built from 13 residues. The CDR3 is CASSYPDGETQYF. The CDR3 bases are TGTGCCAGCAGTTACCCCGACGGTGAGACCCAGTACTTC.

This clonotype was observed at least ten times. The rearrangement links TRBV28 to TRBJ1-2; the D gene is possibly TRBD1 (6 bases). This CDR3 contains 14 residues. V was pared by 4 bases and J by 3 bases, with 12 bases between. Germline V gene lookup returns CDR1 MDHEN and CDR2 SYDVKM. CDR3 nucleotide sequence: TGTGCCAGCAGTTCAAATGACAGGTACTATGGCTACACCTTC. This codes for CASSSNDRYYGYTF.

This clonotype has at least ten counts. V is TRBV30 and J is TRBJ1-3; D unresolved. V lost 2 bases to trimming and J lost 4 bases, with 6 bases between them. Germline V gives CDR1 GTSNPN, CDR2 SVGIG (reference sequence). This CDR3 comprises 12 residues. The CDR3 loop is CAWSFGGNTIYF. CDR3 sequence (DNA): TGTGCCTGGAGTTTCGGGGGAAACACCATATATTTT.

This clonotype was observed at least ten times. V is TRBV19 and J is TRBJ2-2; 9 bases line up with TRBD2. CDR1 is LNHDA, CDR2 SQIVND, per germline (reference sequence). The junction had 10 bases not matched to a gene; V was cut back by 7 bases and J by 4 bases. The CDR3 runs 16 residues. The CDR3 nucleotides read TGTGCCAGTACAAATGGGAGGACTAGCGTCACCGGGGAGCTGTTTTTT. Translating it yields CASTNGRTSVTGELFF.

This clonotype has at least ten counts. The chain recombines TRBV7-2 with TRBJ2-7; 12 bases agree with TRBD2. The CDR3 contains 13 residues. V trimming: 7 bases; J trimming: 6 bases; junction bases outside the gene matches: 4. Germline CDR1 and CDR2: SGHTA and FQGNSA. Written as DNA, the CDR3 is TGTGCCAGCACCTTGGGACTAGCGGGCGAGCAGTACTTC. Translation gives CASTLGLAGEQYF.

This clonotype was detected only a few times. V and J are TRBV5-1 and TRBJ2-2; TRBD2 is a possible D gene (5 bases). Trimming pared 2 bases from V and 8 bases from J, leaving 10 bases between. Per the germline V gene, CDR1 is SGHRS and CDR2 is YFSETQ. This CDR3 has 13 residues. CDR3 nucleotide sequence: TGCGCCAGCAGCTTTACGGGGTTAGGGGAGCTGTTTTTT. This translates into CASSFTGLGELFF.

This clonotype was counted at least ten times. Here the CDR3 reads CATGRLADNTGELFF. The CDR3 DNA follows: TGTGCCACCGGACGACTAGCGGATAACACCGGGGAGCTGTTTTTT. The chain joins TRBV24-1 to TRBJ2-2, with 9 nucleotides matching TRBD2. Per germline, CDR1 KGHDR and CDR2 SFDVKD. This CDR3 has 15 amino acids. V was pared by 9 bases and J by 2 bases, with 6 bases of the junction left unmatched.

On this clonotype: A read error may explain this, as a much larger clone is one base away. The genes are TRBV12-3 or TRBV12-4 and TRBJ1-5; 8 bases are a match to TRBD1. The CDR3 runs 14 residues. CDR3 sequence (DNA): TGTGCCAGCATCGGACAGGGAAGCAATCAGCCCCAGCAGTTT. As protein: CASIGQGSNQPQQF.

This clonotype has ten or more counts. V gene TRBV12-3 or TRBV12-4 combines with J gene TRBJ1-2, with 8 bases lining up with TRBD1. CDR3 length: 14 amino acids. J lost 4 bases, V lost 3 bases, and 4 bases had no gene match. The CDR3 region is CASSFRQGSYGYTF. The CDR3 DNA follows: TGTGCCAGCAGTTTCCGACAGGGGAGCTATGGCTACACCTTC.

With respect to this clonotype: The junction does not match germline at one end; this may be a read error. This chain connects TRBV6-5 to TRBJ1-6; 10 bases are a match to TRBD1. Germline V lookup: CDR1 MNHEY, CDR2 SVGAGI. The CDR3 has 17 residues. The CDR3, as DNA: TGTGCCAGCAGTCACTCAATTGGACAGGGGGTGCGTTCACCCCTCCACTTT. It encodes CASSHSIGQGVRSPLHF.

The chain carries TRBV18 and TRBJ1-2, with a possible D match to TRBD1 (5 bases). Deletions cut 2 bases from V and 4 bases from J, with 14 bases between. Germline V gives CDR1 KGHSH, CDR2 LQKENI. The CDR3 has 15 residues. CDR3 in amino acids: CASSPVTETSYGYTF. As DNA, the CDR3 is TGTGCCAGCTCACCAGTGACAGAAACTAGCTATGGCTACACCTTC.

Ten or more counts support this clonotype. The chain uses TRBV12-3 or TRBV12-4 and TRBJ2-7, with TRBD1 matching 7 bases. This CDR3 has 15 amino acids. The V and J ends lost 7 bases and 3 bases, in that order; junction bases with no gene match: 12. CDR3 loop: CASILPGQHCYEQYF. As DNA, the CDR3 is TGTGCCAGCATATTACCGGGACAGCATTGCTACGAGCAGTACTTC.

The V gene is TRBV6-5, the J gene TRBJ1-1; TRBD1 aligns across 7 bases. The CDR3 length is 12 residues. The junction had 6 bases not matched to a gene; V was cut back by 6 bases and J by 8 bases. Germline-derived CDR1 and CDR2 are MNHEY and SVGAGI. The CDR3 bases are TGTGCCAGCAGCTACAGGGGAAGGGAAGCTTTCTTT. Residues: CASSYRGREAFF.

This clonotype came up many times. The rearrangement uses TRBV10-3 and TRBJ1-1; D possibly corresponds to TRBD1 (6 bases). V was cut by 10 bases and J by 5 bases, with 20 bases left in between. The CDR3 spans 14 residues. Germline V gene lookup returns CDR1 ENHRY and CDR2 SYGVKD. CDR3: CATKGTPMGTEAFF. The CDR3 nucleotides read TGTGCCACAAAAGGGACACCCATGGGGACTGAAGCTTTCTTT.

This clonotype showed up many times. This sequence joins TRBV27 and TRBJ2-7, with TRBD1 identical over 7 bases. Germline trimming cut 6 bases from V and 2 bases from J; bases unmatched to any gene: 4. This CDR3 spans 13 amino acids. Germline CDR1 and CDR2: MNHEY and SMNVEV (reference sequence). As DNA, the CDR3 is TGTGCCAGCAGCGACAGGGCGACCTACGAGCAGTACTTC. Its translation is CASSDRATYEQYF.